These 24 T cell receptor beta chains were all obtained from the same sample, sequenced in a study of vaccination effects on CD4 cells after COVID-19. Assay: immunoSEQ multiplex PCR; the TCRdb copy retains only in-frame clones and omits some. The repertoire holds around 26,000 clones, with less than 75% as singletons. Following culture for 9 to 11 days, CD4+ T cells were isolated. Their target antigens are unknown. The sequencing used CD4+ T cells from PBMCs cultured without peptide, collected before COVID-19 vaccination. The receptors stem from a human donor who received a COVID-19 vaccine.

This chain connects TRBV11-2 to TRBJ1-4, with D possibly being TRBD1 (6 bases). Trimming removed 7 bases from V and 4 bases from J, with 19 bases in between. The CDR3 is 16 residues long. Germline V lookup: CDR1 SGHAT, CDR2 FQNNGV. In DNA form, the CDR3 reads TGTGCCAGCACCAAGACAGACGGGGGCTTTAATGAAAAACTGTTTTTT. Amino acid sequence: CASTKTDGGFNEKLFF. Supplemented by reference TRBV11-2 and TRBJ1-4, the full variable domain reads EAGVAQSPRYKIIEKRQSVAFWCNPISGHATLYWYQQILGQGPKLLIQFQNNGVVDDSQLPKDRFSAERLKGVDSTLKIQPAKLEDSAVYLCASTKTDGGFNEKLFFGSGTQLSVL.

This clone has just one count. The chain recombines TRBV19 with TRBJ2-3; weak D call: TRBD2 (6 bases). Trimming took off 5 bases at V and 6 bases at J, with 9 bases between the two ends. The CDR3 has 12 residues. Per the germline V gene, CDR1 is LNHDA and CDR2 is SQIVND (reference sequence). DNA of the CDR3: TGTGCCAGTAGTTCCCGGGAGGATACGCAGTATTTT. Its translation: CASSSREDTQYF.

The V and J genes are TRBV5-6 and TRBJ1-3; D call uncertain. Between the trimmed V and J ends, which lost 1 base and 2 bases, there was a span of 10 bases. Germline-derived CDR1 and CDR2 are SGHDT and YYEEEE. CDR3 length equals 15 residues. This chain's CDR3 is CASSLINRAGNTIYF. The CDR3 DNA is TGTGCCAGCAGCTTGATTAACAGAGCTGGAAACACCATATATTTT.

V usage is TRBV7-2 and J usage is TRBJ2-7; 9 bases are shared with TRBD2. V was clipped by 2 bases and J by 7 bases; unmatched bases: 6. The V gene's germline CDR1 is SGHTA and CDR2 FQGNSA. This CDR3 has 14 amino acids. The chain's CDR3 is CASSLNSGSYEQYF. The CDR3 nucleotides read TGTGCCAGCAGCTTAAATAGCGGGAGCTATGAGCAGTACTTC.

CDR3 DNA sequence: TGTGCCAGCACCCCCCCGTTTGACAAAAACATTCAGTACTTC. Translation gives CASTPPFDKNIQYF. The chain joins TRBV6-6 to TRBJ2-4, with no clear D. Germline lookup yields CDR1 MNHNY and CDR2 SVGAGI (reference sequence). The germline V and J ends were trimmed by 7 bases and 3 bases, with 13 bases remaining between them. This CDR3 has 14 residues.

V and J are TRBV18 and TRBJ1-5, with 8 bases matching TRBD1. Germline lookup yields CDR1 KGHSH and CDR2 LQKENI. V trimming: 2 bases; J trimming: 6 bases; junction bases outside the gene matches: 3. This CDR3 comprises 14 residues. The CDR3: CASSPGQGFQPQHF. Here the CDR3 DNA reads TGTGCCAGCTCACCAGGACAGGGTTTTCAGCCCCAGCATTTT.

The chain combines TRBV7-8 with TRBJ1-2; tentatively, D is TRBD1 (6 bases). The V gene lost 5 bases and the J gene lost 6 bases, with 13 bases spanning the gap. The CDR3 has 13 amino acids. Germline V CDR1 and CDR2: SGHVS, FQNEAQ. The CDR3 coding sequence is TGTGCCAGCAGCAAAAACAGGGAGGATGGCTACACCTTC. Translation gives CASSKNREDGYTF. The variable domain in full, completed from reference TRBV7-8 and TRBJ1-2, reads GAGVSQSPRYKVAKRGQDVALRCDPISGHVSLFWYQQALGQGPEFLTYFQNEAQLDKSGLPSDRFFAERPEGSVSTLKIQRTQQEDSAVYLCASSKNREDGYTFGSGTRLTVV.

V gene TRBV11-3 combines with J gene TRBJ2-5, with a weak D call TRBD1 (5 bases). The length of the CDR3 is 13 residues. CDR1 and CDR2 from the germline V gene are SGHNT and YENEEA. Trimming shortened V by 1 base and J by 5 bases, and 8 bases separated the two germline ends. CDR3 in DNA: TGTGCCAGCAGCTTAGGACAGTCGGAGACCCAGTACTTC. Translation: CASSLGQSETQYF.

In DNA form, the CDR3 reads TGCGCCAGCAGCTTGGGAGGGTGGCCACCCCTCCACTTT. Its translation is CASSLGGWPPLHF. This chain joins TRBV5-1 and TRBJ1-6; D is undetermined. Between the trimmed V and J ends, which lost 0 bases and 11 bases, there was a span of 9 bases. CDR3 length equals 13 residues. Germline V CDR1 and CDR2: SGHRS, YFSETQ. The entire variable domain, with the rest obtained from reference TRBV5-1 and TRBJ1-6, is as follows: KAGVTQTPRYLIKTRGQQVTLSCSPISGHRSVSWYQQTPGQGLQFLFEYFSETQRNKGNFPGRFSGRQFSNSRSEMNVSTLELGDSALYLCASSLGGWPPLHFGNGTRLTVT.

This clone has just a few counts. V and J are TRBV2 and TRBJ2-1; 7 bases align to TRBD1. V lost 5 bases to trimming and J lost 6 bases; unmatched junction nucleotides: 1. Per germline, CDR1 SNHLY and CDR2 FYNNEI. The length of the CDR3 is 12 residues. The CDR3 protein is CASSRDSNEQFF. The CDR3 DNA reads as TGTGCCAGCAGTCGGGACAGCAATGAGCAGTTCTTC.

The genes are TRBV29-1 and TRBJ2-5, with 7 positions matching TRBD1. V shed 6 bases, J shed 14 bases, and the junction held 9 bases outside the gene matches. This CDR3 has 10 residues. Germline-derived CDR1 and CDR2 are SQVTM and ANQGSEA. The CDR3 coding sequence is TGCAGCGTCCTAGGACAGGAGAAATACTTC. Amino acid sequence: CSVLGQEKYF.

This chain links TRBV5-1 with TRBJ1-6; a weak D match, TRBD1 (5 bases). Germline-derived CDR1 and CDR2 are SGHRS and YFSETQ. V shed 1 base and J shed 8 bases, with 10 bases lying between them. This CDR3 is 14 amino acids long. CDR3 residues: CASSLQGADSPLHF. The CDR3 DNA is TGCGCCAGCAGCTTGCAGGGTGCGGATTCACCCCTCCACTTT.

The rearrangement joins TRBV30 to TRBJ1-2; possible D gene TRBD1, 6 bases. This CDR3 comprises 13 residues. V was trimmed by 1 base and J by 3 bases, leaving 9 bases between them. From germline, CDR1 is GTSNPN and CDR2 SVGIG (reference sequence). CDR3 coding DNA: TGTGCCTGGAGTGCCAGGGGTGACTATGGCTACACCTTC. This encodes CAWSARGDYGYTF.

The table lists this clone with a few counts. The CDR3 sequence is CASSQDARASNYGYTF. The CDR3, as DNA: TGTGCCAGCAGCCAAGATGCCAGGGCTTCCAACTATGGCTACACCTTC. The chain employs TRBV3-1 (or the pseudogene TRBV3-2) and TRBJ1-2; D might be TRBD1 (5 bases). The CDR3 length is 16 residues. Trimming took 0 bases from V and 2 from J, leaving 13 bases between them. The germline V gene has CDR1 LGHDT and CDR2 YNNKEL (reference sequence).

The DNA of the CDR3 is TGTGCCAGCAGACTCACAAGGACCACTGAAGCTTTCTTT. It encodes CASRLTRTTEAFF. The chain uses TRBV2 and TRBJ1-1; D call uncertain. Germline values: CDR1 SNHLY, CDR2 FYNNEI. V was shortened by 6 bases and J by 4 bases, with 12 bases between the two germline ends. The CDR3 totals 13 residues.

The table lists this clone with a few counts. The rearrangement joins TRBV5-4 to TRBJ2-5; 7 bases are shared with TRBD2. Germline V CDR1 and CDR2: SGHNT, YYREEE (reference sequence). V lost 2 bases, J lost 5 bases, and 6 bases stayed unmatched. The CDR3 runs to 14 residues. CDR3 sequence reads: CASSLAGPPETQYF. The CDR3 region has the DNA TGTGCCAGCAGCTTAGCGGGACCCCCGGAGACCCAGTACTTC.

The chain carries TRBV9 and TRBJ2-1; 11 nucleotides agree with TRBD2. Germline V gene data show CDR1 as SGDLS and CDR2 as YYNGEE. There are 18 residues in the CDR3. Trimming removed 3 bases from V and 8 bases from J; junction bases left unmatched: 16. For the CDR3, the DNA is TGTGCCAGCAGCGCCATCGGGGTAGCGGGAGGGCTCATCGATGAGCAGTTCTTC. Its protein is CASSAIGVAGGLIDEQFF.

The CDR3 coding sequence is TGTGCCAGCAGGGTTCGGGGGGAAAGCACAGATACGCAGTATTTT. This encodes CASRVRGESTDTQYF. The chain joins TRBV7-3 to TRBJ2-3; 7 nucleotides align to TRBD2. CDR1 is SGHTA and CDR2 is FQGTGA in the germline V gene. Unmatched junction bases numbered 6, after V lost 6 bases and J lost 0 bases. The CDR3 length is 15 residues.

The rearrangement joins TRBV14 to TRBJ2-5; a possible D gene is TRBD2 (6 bases). The CDR3 extends over 13 amino acids. Germline assignment: CDR1 SGHDN and CDR2 FVKESK. The V end was cut by 2 bases, the J end by 5 bases, with 9 bases between. DNA for the CDR3: TGTGCCAGCAGCCAATGGGGGGTTGAGACCCAGTACTTC. Its translation: CASSQWGVETQYF. Full variable domain (outside the CDR3, taken from reference TRBV14 and TRBJ2-5): EAGVTQFPSHSVIEKGQTVTLRCDPISGHDNLYWYRRVMGKEIKFLLHFVKESKQDESGMPNNRFLAERTGGTYSTLKVQPAELEDSGVYFCASSQWGVETQYFGPGTRLLVL.

This clone was counted a single time. The rearrangement joins TRBV5-1 to TRBJ1-1; TRBD1 agrees at 9 bases. V shed 3 bases and J 2 bases; nucleotides not matched to a gene: 5. CDR3 length equals 15 residues. The V gene's germline CDR1 is SGHRS and CDR2 YFSETQ. In DNA, the CDR3 is TGCGCCAGCAGCTGGGGGGACAGGGCAAACACTGAAGCTTTCTTT. It specifies CASSWGDRANTEAFF.

The chain is built from TRBV2 and TRBJ1-2; 8 nucleotides agree with TRBD1. This CDR3 has 13 residues. J lost 3 bases, V lost 4 bases, and 1 base had no gene match. Germline assignment: CDR1 SNHLY and CDR2 FYNNEI. The DNA of the CDR3 is TGTGCCAGCAGTGCGGACAGGGACTATGGCTACACCTTC. Translated, it gives CASSADRDYGYTF.

This clone was seen a few times. The chain's CDR3 is CASSGMGARTEAFF. CDR3 nucleotide sequence: TGTGCCAGCAGCGGGATGGGGGCGCGCACTGAAGCTTTCTTT. V and J are TRBV5-6 and TRBJ1-1; possible D gene TRBD1, 6 bases. The CDR3 sequence is 14 residues long. The germline CDR1 and CDR2 sequences are SGHDT and YYEEEE. V gave up 4 bases and J gave up 4 bases, with 14 bases separating them. Full variable domain (missing parts from reference TRBV5-6 and TRBJ1-1): DAGVTQSPTHLIKTRGQQVTLRCSPKSGHDTVSWYQQALGQGPQFIFQYYEEEERQRGNFPDRFSGHQFPNYSSELNVNALLLGDSALYLCASSGMGARTEAFFGQGTRLTVV.

The rearrangement uses TRBV6-2 or TRBV6-3 and TRBJ1-2; TRBD1 might be the D (5 bases). Germline CDR1 and CDR2: MNHEY and SVGEGT. The CDR3 length is 12 residues. V was clipped by 2 bases and J by 7 bases, with 8 bases between them. The CDR3 protein is CASSYLRVGYTF. As DNA, the CDR3 is TGTGCCAGCAGTTACCTCAGGGTTGGCTACACCTTC.

The chain is built from TRBV2 and TRBJ2-1; TRBD2 might be the D (6 bases). V shed 2 bases and J shed 8 bases, with 10 bases lying between them. The CDR3 loop spans 13 amino acids. Germline CDR1 reads SNHLY; CDR2 reads FYNNEI. CDR3 coding DNA: TGTGCCAGCAGTGAATTAGGAGGGGATGAGCAGTTCTTC. This sequence encodes CASSELGGDEQFF.